Listed below are T cell receptor beta chains from one sample, sequenced in a study of blood T cell repertoires in COVID-19. Sequencing used immunoSEQ multiplex PCR; TCRdb keeps in-frame clones, though not all of them. The sample has under 300,000 clones; around 86% are singletons. Sequenced material: peripheral blood. The receptors shown here come from a woman aged 40 to 55 who had recovered from COVID-19. The CDR3 runs from the conserved cysteine through the conserved F or W. D genes are given only for firm matches. Clone size is not always given. Where it is, it says once, few, many or a class for expanded clones.

. | TRBJ2-3 | once | TRBV19 | TGTGCCAGTAGTGATACAGGGCTGACAGATACGCAGTATTTT | CASSDTGLTDTQYF
TRBD2 | TRBJ2-5 | . | TRBV5-1 | TGCGCCAGCAGCGCCGACCCGGGGGGGTATGTGCCCCAGTACTTC | CASSADPGGYVPQYF
TRBD1 | TRBJ1-1 | . | TRBV5-4 | TGTGCCAGCAGCGCCCAACTACAGGGGAAGGCTGAAGCTTTCTTT | CASSAQLQGKAEAFF
. | TRBJ2-5 | few | TRBV10-3 | TGTGCCATCAGTGAGTCCACAGCTGGAGAGACCCAGTACTTC | CAISESTAGETQYF
TRBD2 | TRBJ2-7 | . | TRBV28 | TGTGCCAGCACCCCTCCGGGACTAGCGGGAGAGCGCCCCTACGAGCAGTACTTC | CASTPPGLAGERPYEQYF
TRBD1 | TRBJ2-2 | few | TRBV2 | TGTGCCAGCAGTGCGGGGACAGGAACCGGGGAGCTGTTTTTT | CASSAGTGTGELFF
TRBD2 | TRBJ2-2 | . | TRBV7-2 | TGTGCCAGCAGCTTAGATCACGGGAGGGCGGACACCGGGGAGCTGTTTTTT | CASSLDHGRADTGELFF
. | TRBJ1-6 | . | TRBV5-1 | TGCGCCAGCAGCTCAGACCGGAGGGCCCTCCACTTT | CASSSDRRALHF
TRBD1 | TRBJ1-2 | . | TRBV5-1 | TGCGCCAGCAGCTTGGAGACAGGGGGTAACTATGGCTACACCTTC | CASSLETGGNYGYTF
TRBD2 | TRBJ2-7 | . | TRBV18 | TGTGCCAGCTCAGAGAGCGGGAGGGACTACGAGCAGTACTTC | CASSESGRDYEQYF
TRBD2 | TRBJ2-7 | . | TRBV27 | TGTGCCAGCAGTTTATATACTAGCGGGAGGCCGAACTCCTACGAGCAGTACTTC | CASSLYTSGRPNSYEQYF
TRBD2 | TRBJ2-7 | . | TRBV27 | TGTGCCAGCAGTTCGGAGCGGGGGTCCTACGAGCAGTACTTC | CASSSERGSYEQYF
. | TRBJ1-2 | few | TRBV5-4 | TGTGCCAGCAGCTCCCGGAGCGACGTTGATGGCTACACCTTC | CASSSRSDVDGYTF
. | TRBJ1-1 | . | TRBV18 | TGTGCCAGCTCCGTCGATGATCGGGGGAACACTGAAGCTTTCTTT | CASSVDDRGNTEAFF
. | TRBJ2-1 | once | TRBV9 | TGTGCCAGCAGCGTAAACAACTACCGGACCTACAATGAGCAGTTCTTC | CASSVNNYRTYNEQFF
TRBD1 | TRBJ2-7 | . | TRBV7-2 | TGTGCCAGCAGCTCGGGACAGGGGGCGCTGGGCGAGCAGTACTTC | CASSSGQGALGEQYF
. | TRBJ2-7 | . | TRBV5-4 | TGTGCCAGCACTCCCGCCGGCTCCTACGAGCAGTACTTC | CASTPAGSYEQYF
TRBD1 | TRBJ1-5 | . | TRBV6-2/TRBV6-3 | TGTGCCAGCAGCCCCGGGACAGGGAATCAGCCCCAGCATTTT | CASSPGTGNQPQHF
. | TRBJ2-3 | few | TRBV28 | TGTGCCAGCAAGACGGGAGATCATACGCAGTATTTT | CASKTGDHTQYF
TRBD2 | TRBJ2-1 | once | TRBV11-3 | TGTGCCAGCAGCTTAACCCCATTGTCTAGCGGGAGGGGCGGGCAGCAGTTCTTC | CASSLTPLSSGRGGQQFF
. | TRBJ1-5 | once | TRBV21-1 | TGTGCCAGCAGCGATCGGGATCAGCCCCAGCATTTT | CASSDRDQPQHF
. | TRBJ2-7 | . | TRBV3-1/TRBV3-2 | TGTGCCAGCAGCTCGCGGAGGACCTACCACGAGCAGTACTTC | CASSSRRTYHEQYF
TRBD1 | TRBJ2-2 | once | TRBV18 | TGTGCCAGCTCACGACAGGGGACCGGGGAGCTGTTTTTT | CASSRQGTGELFF
TRBD1 | TRBJ2-2 | . | TRBV6-6 | TGTGCCAGCAGTAGTACCGGGACAGGGATCACCGGGGAGCTGTTTTTT | CASSSTGTGITGELFF
. | TRBJ2-2 | . | TRBV2 | TGTGCCAGCGTAGCGCAAGAGGACACCGGGGAGCTGTTTTTT | CASVAQEDTGELFF
TRBD2 | TRBJ2-1 | . | TRBV19 | TGTGCCAGTAGTACCGGACTAGCGGGAGCCACCTACAATGAGCAGTTCTTC | CASSTGLAGATYNEQFF
TRBD1 | TRBJ1-2 | . | TRBV10-3 | TGTGCCATCACTGAGGACAGGGGGCAGGGCTACACCTTC | CAITEDRGQGYTF
. | TRBJ2-7 | . | TRBV6-5 | TGTGCCAGCAGTTACTCGGGAGCGGTGGGCTACGAGCAGTACTTC | CASSYSGAVGYEQYF
. | TRBJ2-5 | few | TRBV5-1 | TGCGCCAGCAGCTTGGGGGCCTCCGAACAAGAGACCCAGTACTTC | CASSLGASEQETQYF
TRBD2 | TRBJ2-2 | . | TRBV15 | TGTGCCACTAGCGGGAGGTTCACCGGGGAGCTGTTTTTT | CATSGRFTGELFF
TRBD2 | TRBJ2-3 | . | TRBV19 | TGTGCCAGTAGTGCGACTAGCGGAACAGATACGCAGTATTTT | CASSATSGTDTQYF
. | TRBJ1-2 | . | TRBV12-3/TRBV12-4 | TGTGCCAGCTTCCATAACTATGGCTACACCTTC | CASFHNYGYTF
TRBD2 | TRBJ2-5 | . | TRBV9 | TGTGCCAGCAGTCCCTCCGTAGGGACTAGCGGGAGTGAGACCCAGTACTTC | CASSPSVGTSGSETQYF
TRBD1 | TRBJ1-5 | . | TRBV10-3 | TGTGCCATCAGTGCCGGGACAGGGGACAATCAGCCCCAGCATTTT | CAISAGTGDNQPQHF
. | TRBJ2-4 | once | TRBV20-1 | TGCAGTGCTAGTCCAGGACTAGCCAAAAACATTCAGTACTTC | CSASPGLAKNIQYF
TRBD1 | TRBJ2-5 | . | TRBV19 | TGTGCCAGTAGTATGGGGACAGCCTCTAGAGGAGAGACCCAGTACTTC | CASSMGTASRGETQYF
. | TRBJ2-7 | . | TRBV24-1 | TGTGCCACCAGTGATTCACGCCGCGCTCCCTACGAGCAGTACTTC | CATSDSRRAPYEQYF
. | TRBJ1-3 | . | TRBV3-1/TRBV3-2 | TGTGCCAGCAGCCAGACAGGTTTCTCTGGAAACACCATATATTTT | CASSQTGFSGNTIYF
. | TRBJ1-4 | . | TRBV19 | TGTGCCACCCAAGCCCCAGGGGCTGTAAGGGAAAAACTGTTTTTT | CATQAPGAVREKLFF
TRBD1 | TRBJ2-7 | . | TRBV19 | TGTGCCAGTAGTATGAGACAGGGACCGTGGGAGCAGTACTTC | CASSMRQGPWEQYF
. | TRBJ1-3 | . | TRBV28 | TGTGCCAGCAGTGGACTCGGCACCATATATTTT | CASSGLGTIYF
. | TRBJ1-5 | . | TRBV6-2/TRBV6-3 | TGTGCCAGCAGTTACGGGGCAGCCTTTCAGCCCCAGCATTTT | CASSYGAAFQPQHF
. | TRBJ2-6 | once | TRBV2 | TGTGCCAGCCCTAAAGTTTCATCTGGGGCCAACGTCCTGACTTTC | CASPKVSSGANVLTF
TRBD2 | TRBJ2-3 | . | TRBV24-1 | TGTGCCACCAGTGAAGCTAGCGGGAGGGGGACAGATACGCAGTATTTT | CATSEASGRGTDTQYF
TRBD2 | TRBJ2-7 | . | TRBV19 | TGTGCCACCGCCGGACTAGCGGGGGCCTACGAGCAGTACTTC | CATAGLAGAYEQYF
TRBD2 | TRBJ2-1 | . | TRBV24-1 | TGTGCCACCAGTGGCCAGCGGGACTACAATGAGCAGTTCTTC | CATSGQRDYNEQFF
TRBD2 | TRBJ2-7 | . | TRBV19 | TGTGCCAGTAGTAACCCGGGGACTAGCGGGAGGGCCAGCGACGAGCAGTACTTC | CASSNPGTSGRASDEQYF
TRBD2 | TRBJ2-3 | few | TRBV5-1 | TGCGCCAGCAGCTATAGCGGGAGTACCACAGATACGCAGTATTTT | CASSYSGSTTDTQYF
. | TRBJ1-4 | . | TRBV3-1/TRBV3-2 | TGTGCCAGCAGCCAGGTGGAGGGGGAAAAACTGTTTTTT | CASSQVEGEKLFF
. | TRBJ2-2 | . | TRBV18 | TGTGCCAGCTCACACAGGGCCGCGAACACCGGGGAGCTGTTTTTT | CASSHRAANTGELFF
. | TRBJ2-1 | . | TRBV5-4 | TGTGCCAGCAGCTTGGGGCAGGGGAGCTACAATGAGCAGTTCTTC | CASSLGQGSYNEQFF
. | TRBJ1-2 | . | TRBV6-1 | TGTGCCAGCAGTGAAAAGAGGAGGGGAGTCAGCTTTAACTATGGCTACACCTTC | CASSEKRRGVSFNYGYTF
TRBD1 | TRBJ1-6 | . | TRBV5-4 | TGTGCCAGCAGCTTGGCCAAAGGGGGCGGCGGCTCACCCCTCCACTTT | CASSLAKGGGGSPLHF
TRBD1 | TRBJ2-6 | . | TRBV7-3 | TGTGCCAGCAGCCCGACAGGGGTTCTATCTGGGGCCAACGTCCTGACTTTC | CASSPTGVLSGANVLTF
. | TRBJ1-4 | . | TRBV24-1 | TGTGCCACCACCAAGACCCTTTCGGGAAAACTGTTTTTT | CATTKTLSGKLFF
. | TRBJ2-7 | . | TRBV3-1/TRBV3-2 | TGTGCCAGCAGCCAAGCCGGGGGAAGAAGCTCCTACGAGCAGTACTTC | CASSQAGGRSSYEQYF
. | TRBJ2-7 | . | TRBV11-2 | TGTGCCAGCAGCTTAGAAGTCGGGTTCGCCGGTTACGAGCAGTACTTC | CASSLEVGFAGYEQYF
TRBD2 | TRBJ2-1 | . | TRBV30 | TGTGCCTGGAGTCCCACTAGCGGGATATATGAGCAGTTCTTC | CAWSPTSGIYEQFF
TRBD1 | TRBJ2-7 | . | TRBV5-5 | TGTGCCAGCAGCAGGACAGGGGCCCTCTCCTACGAGCAGTACTTC | CASSRTGALSYEQYF
. | TRBJ2-4 | . | TRBV6-5 | TGTGCCAGCACTAGTTTTGCCAAAAACATTCAGTACTTC | CASTSFAKNIQYF